Listed here are 10 T cell receptor beta chains from one sample, sequenced in a study of shared clonotypes between healthy human individuals. Assay: immunoSEQ multiplex PCR; the TCRdb copy retains only in-frame clones and omits some. The profile shows 2 million to 2.5 million clones, roughly 95% of them singletons. Sequencing was done on a sample of naive CD4+ T cells sorted from blood. Indicated subset: CD45RA+ positively selected. These receptors were obtained from a man younger than 35 in good health.

As concerns this clone: The same CDR3 is also encoded by other DNA sequences in this sample. The J gene is TRBJ1-3, the V gene TRBV5-1; no clear D. The CDR3 loop spans 14 amino acids. The V end was cut by 4 bases, the J end by 0 bases, with 8 bases between. Germline values: CDR1 SGHRS, CDR2 YFSETQ. CDR3 region: CASSLQSSGNTIYF. CDR3 nucleotide sequence: TGCGCCAGCAGCCTACAGAGCTCTGGAAACACCATATATTTT.

The J gene is TRBJ2-7, the V gene TRBV5-1; 8 bases match TRBD1. Germline-derived CDR1 and CDR2 are SGHRS and YFSETQ. V trimming: 4 bases; J trimming: 5 bases; junction bases outside the gene matches: 8. The CDR3 spans 14 residues. The CDR3 loop reads CASSVDRAVNEQYF. The CDR3 bases are TGCGCCAGCAGCGTGGACAGGGCGGTAAACGAGCAGTACTTC.

The J gene is TRBJ2-1, the V gene TRBV30; perhaps D is TRBD1 or TRBD2 (5 bases each). The CDR3 consists of 13 residues. V lost 3 bases and J 10 bases, leaving 16 bases between the germline ends. Germline V gene data show CDR1 as GTSNPN and CDR2 as SVGIG (reference sequence). The CDR3 DNA follows: TGTGCCTGGAGCCCCGTTACCTGGGGGGAGCAGTTCTTC. Residues: CAWSPVTWGEQFF.

The rearrangement links TRBV4-2 to TRBJ2-2; no definite D call. The CDR3 runs to 18 residues. Per the germline V gene, CDR1 is LGHNA and CDR2 is YNFKEQ. V lost 3 bases, J lost 0 bases, and 17 bases lay in between. CDR3 bases: TGTGCCAGCAGCCATAGTCTATCCCCGTTCGCGAACACCGGGGAGCTGTTTTTT. Translated: CASSHSLSPFANTGELFF.

This chain connects TRBV4-1 to TRBJ2-5; 8 bases fit TRBD2. The CDR3 runs 15 residues. V trimming: 1 base; J trimming: 1 base; junction bases outside the gene matches: 2. CDR1 MGHRA and CDR2 YSYEKL come from the germline V gene. The CDR3: CASSQVAGTQETQYF. CDR3 nucleotide sequence: TGCGCCAGCAGCCAAGTAGCGGGGACCCAAGAGACCCAGTACTTC.

V is TRBV5-4 and J is TRBJ2-5; possibly TRBD1 for D (5 bases). The CDR3 length is 16 residues. Germline V gives CDR1 SGHNT, CDR2 YYREEE (reference sequence). Trimming took off 0 bases at V and 3 bases at J, with 15 bases between the two ends. CDR3 loop: CASSLDREVGEETQYF. DNA for the CDR3: TGTGCCAGCAGCTTGGATAGGGAAGTAGGGGAAGAGACCCAGTACTTC.

The chain uses TRBV6-5 and TRBJ2-4; possibly TRBD2 for D (5 bases). V was cut by 6 bases and J by 6 bases, with 15 bases left in between. Germline CDR1 reads MNHEY; CDR2 reads SVGAGI. The CDR3 contains 14 residues. The CDR3 is CASSPAGLGNIQYF. For the CDR3, the DNA is TGTGCCAGCAGCCCGGCCGGACTGGGAAACATTCAGTACTTC.

This chain links TRBV9 with TRBJ1-1, with TRBD1 matching 7 bases. V shed 2 bases and J 0 bases; nucleotides not matched to a gene: 7. Germline V gene lookup returns CDR1 SGDLS and CDR2 YYNGEE. The CDR3 sequence is 16 residues long. The CDR3 sequence is CASSVGDRQMNTEAFF. The DNA for the CDR3 is TGTGCCAGCAGCGTGGGGGACAGACAAATGAACACTGAAGCTTTCTTT.

This chain connects TRBV7-9 to TRBJ1-1; D is unclear. Looked up from germline, CDR1 is SEHNR and CDR2 is FQNEAQ (reference sequence). V dropped 7 bases and J dropped 1 base, with 10 bases sitting between them. The CDR3 consists of 13 residues. The CDR3 nucleotides are TGTGCCAGCAACGCCGAGGCGAACACTGAAGCTTTCTTT. It specifies CASNAEANTEAFF.

CDR3 amino acids: CASRGGPQETQYF. In nucleotides, the CDR3 is TGTGCCAGCAGAGGGGGGCCCCAAGAGACCCAGTACTTC. V gene TRBV6-4 combines with J gene TRBJ2-5; D is tentatively TRBD1 or TRBD2 (6 bases each). Germline CDR1 is MRHNA and CDR2 is SNTAGT. V lost 6 bases, J lost 1 base, and 9 bases lay in between. The CDR3 runs to 13 residues.